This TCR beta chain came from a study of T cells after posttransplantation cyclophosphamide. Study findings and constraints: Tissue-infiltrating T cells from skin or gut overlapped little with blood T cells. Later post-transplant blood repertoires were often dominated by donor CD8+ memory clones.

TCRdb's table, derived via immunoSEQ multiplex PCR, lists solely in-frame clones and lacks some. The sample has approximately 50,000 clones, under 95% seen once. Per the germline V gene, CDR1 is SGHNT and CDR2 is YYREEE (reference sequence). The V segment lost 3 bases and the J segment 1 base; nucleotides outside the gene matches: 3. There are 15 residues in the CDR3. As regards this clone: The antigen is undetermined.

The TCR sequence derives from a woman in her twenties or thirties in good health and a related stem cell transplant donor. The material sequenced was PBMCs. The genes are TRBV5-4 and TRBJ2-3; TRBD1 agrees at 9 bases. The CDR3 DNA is TGTGCCAGCAGCTACAGGACAGGGGGCACAGATACGCAGTATTTT. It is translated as CASSYRTGGTDTQYF.